This TCR beta chain appears in the sequencing data of a study of T-cell reconstitution after alpha-beta-depleted transplantation in children. Preparing the TCRbeta library involved the use of unique molecular identifiers. TCRdb used MiXCR to reprocess the PCR reads, holding one entry per CDR3 protein. The table lists around 200,000 distinct CDR3 sequences, approximately 15% of them singletons. The CDR3 contains 15 residues. V trimming: 5 bases; J trimming: 1 base; junction bases outside the gene matches: 6. Looked up from germline, CDR1 is SEHNR and CDR2 is FQNEAQ (reference sequence). Points from the study as a whole: The authors attributed T-cell counts and diversity one year after transplant mostly to newly produced T cells. Recipient T cells and thymic progenitors that survived gave rise to the high TCRbeta diversity observed at day 60 in some patients.

This clonotype was picked up a small number of times. Its target is unknown. The rearrangement uses TRBV7-9 and TRBJ2-3, with 7 positions matching TRBD1. The source material was PBMCs, mostly from graft donor cells, sampled 360 days after TCRalphabeta/CD19-depleted stem cell transplant. The origin of this receptor is a male patient between 2 and 9 years old who had a stem cell transplant for acute lymphoblastic leukemia, so the T cells may come from the graft donor. CDR3 DNA sequence: TGTGCCAGCAGCAGGGGAGACAGGGGCACAGATACGCAGTATTTT. Residues: CASSRGDRGTDTQYF.